This T cell receptor beta chain originates from a study of control samples from healthy donors and cancer patients. The protocol was immunoSEQ multiplex PCR, while the TCRdb copy is restricted to in-frame clones and leaves out a portion. The sample shows about 150,000 clones, roughly 93% of them seen only once. V trimming: 1 base; J trimming: 5 bases; junction bases outside the gene matches: 5. The CDR3 totals 14 residues. Looked up from germline, CDR1 is MGHRA and CDR2 is YSYEKL. V and J are TRBV4-1 and TRBJ2-7; the match to TRBD2 covers 7 bases. The TCR comes from a man in his late teens or twenties in good health. Specimen: blood. CDR3 residues: CASSQGAGVHEQYF. CDR3 sequence (DNA): TGCGCCAGCAGCCAAGGGGCGGGAGTTCACGAGCAGTACTTC.